This record concerns one TCR beta chain sequence. The antigen is undetermined. This record comes from a study of T cell responses to AZD1222 COVID-19 vaccine. The data were produced by immunoSEQ multiplex PCR, yet TCRdb's version contains in-frame clones alone and is incomplete. The data show around 170,000 clones, 75% to 95% seen once. Study findings and constraints: Spike-specific TCR breadth and depth rose after two AZD1222 doses.

Germline CDR1 WNHNN, CDR2 SYGVQD (reference sequence). This CDR3 has 23 residues. The junction had 25 bases not matched to a gene; V was cut back by 0 bases and J by 4 bases. The clonotype originates from an adult in good health. Here the sequenced sample was peripheral blood, taken on day 0 of AZD1222 vaccination. The chain joins TRBV10-1 to TRBJ2-1, with 9 bases fitting TRBD2. DNA of the CDR3: TGCGCCAGCAGTGAGTCTACCCCCCCTGTAGCGGGAGTTTGGGTAAAGCGATACAATGAGCAGTTCTTC. It yields the protein CASSESTPPVAGVWVKRYNEQFF.